This T cell receptor (beta chain) is from a study of shared clonotypes between healthy human individuals. Study-level points and caveats: In the sorted subsets, rarefaction showed sequencing was incomplete despite large depth. Represented genetic and exposure-history diversity was restricted by having few donors.

CDR1 ENHRY and CDR2 SYGVKD come from the germline V gene. This CDR3 has 15 residues. V lost 4 bases, J lost 0 bases, and 12 bases lay in between. On this clone itself: Its antigen is not known.

Generated by immunoSEQ multiplex PCR, the TCRdb table keeps only in-frame clones and is missing some. The table shows 950,000 to 1,100,000 clones, with approximately 78% occurring only once. The sequenced sample was memory CD4+ T cells from PBMCs. The subset was: CD45RA-negative fraction. The chain carries TRBV10-3 and TRBJ1-2, with D uncertain. The TCR was taken from a man in his late teens or twenties in good health. Some clones in this sample may be carry-over from other donors' samples. As DNA, the CDR3 is TGTGCCATCAGTGCGTCAGATACAACTAACTATGGCTACACCTTC. Protein: CAISASDTTNYGYTF.